This T cell receptor beta chain derives from a study of CD8 T cells in ankylosing spondylitis. General study results and limits: What seemed typical of ankylosing spondylitis blood was a TCR beta motif built from about 8 highly homologous variants.

In making TCR beta libraries, quantitative 5'-RACE with molecular barcodes was used. TCRdb redid the calling of the 5' RACE reads with MiXCR, one entry per CDR3 protein. The data contain some 63,000 distinct CDR3 sequences, about 6% of them singletons. This CDR3 is built from 15 residues. V shed 6 bases, J shed 0 bases, and the junction held 4 bases outside the gene matches. This clonotype was counted ten times or more. Its target is not known. Sequenced sample: synovial fluid, either unsorted or a sorted T cell fraction (not recorded which). The chain is built from TRBV12-3 or TRBV12-4 and TRBJ2-7, with 11 bases identical to TRBD2. The TCR originated in a male donor with ankylosing spondylitis. The chain's CDR3 is CASSFTSGSSYEQYF. For the CDR3, the DNA is TGTGCCAGCAGCTTCACTAGCGGGAGCTCCTACGAGCAGTACTTC.